This TCR beta chain was sequenced for a study of blood T cells in healthy people across ages. PCR was performed a second time for 7 to 11 cycles using a sample-barcoded 5' primer and a J-beta primer mix. TCRdb reprocessed the 5' RACE reads via MiXCR and lists one record per CDR3 protein. The table has hundreds of thousands of distinct CDR3 sequences, approximately 21% seen once. This CDR3 contains 16 residues. This clonotype showed up just a few times. A junction boundary mismatches the germline segment, possibly from a read error. The V and J genes are TRBV23-1 and TRBJ2-5; TRBD1 matches at 7 bases. TRBV23-1 qualifies as an ORF whose function is uncertain. The sample comprised blood. This TCR came from a man in his 70s in good health. The CDR3 nucleotides are TGCGCCAGCAGTCAACCCGACAGGGTAGATCAAGAGACCCGGTACTTC. It specifies CASSQPDRVDQETRYF.